A single sample is the source of the 22 T cell receptor beta chains below, sequenced in a study of blood T cell repertoires in COVID-19. The repertoire was sequenced with immunoSEQ multiplex PCR; TCRdb's copy has only in-frame clones and lacks some. The repertoire holds approximately 190,000 clones, with about nine tenths as singletons. Specimen: peripheral blood. Receptors were obtained from a man aged 65-85 years with active or convalescent COVID-19.

The J gene is TRBJ2-1, the V gene TRBV10-3; D may be TRBD1 (6 bases). The germline V gene encodes CDR1 ENHRY and CDR2 SYGVKD. Trimming removed 10 bases from V and 0 bases from J, with 13 bases in between. This CDR3 is 14 amino acids long. CDR3 protein: CASRRDNSYNEQFF. The CDR3 DNA sequence: TGTGCCAGCCGCCGGGACAACTCCTACAATGAGCAGTTCTTC.

This sequence joins TRBV6-1 and TRBJ1-5; 7 bases are a match to TRBD1. V trimming: 2 bases; J trimming: 3 bases; junction bases outside the gene matches: 7. Germline V gene sequence: CDR1 MNHNS, CDR2 SASEGT. The CDR3 length is 16 residues. The CDR3, as DNA: TGTGCCAGCAGTGAAATCTGGACAGGATTCAATCAGCCCCAGCATTTT. It yields the protein CASSEIWTGFNQPQHF.

CDR3 DNA sequence: TGTGCCAGCAGCCCCGGGCCAAGGGGTTACGAGCAGTACTTC. Amino acid sequence: CASSPGPRGYEQYF. The chain uses TRBV14 and TRBJ2-7, with a tentative D call TRBD1 (5 bases). CDR1 is SGHDN and CDR2 is FVKESK in the germline V gene. V was clipped by 4 bases and J by 4 bases, with 14 bases between them. The CDR3 has 14 residues.

The chain has TRBV7-2 and TRBJ1-2; weak D call: TRBD1 (5 bases). The germline CDR1 and CDR2 sequences are SGHTA and FQGNSA. The CDR3 covers 14 residues. Trimming pared 5 bases from V and 3 bases from J, leaving 13 bases between. CDR3 region: CASSRGTGDYGYTF. CDR3 nucleotides: TGTGCCAGCAGCAGGGGCACAGGAGACTATGGCTACACCTTC.

This clone was seen once. The gene calls are TRBV30 and TRBJ1-1, with 7 bases lining up with TRBD1. The CDR3 is 14 amino acids. Per germline, CDR1 GTSNPN and CDR2 SVGIG (reference sequence). V gave up 2 bases and J gave up 7 bases; unmatched junction bases: 10. CDR3 protein: CAWSTGTVLSEAFF. The CDR3 nucleotides are TGTGCCTGGAGTACCGGGACAGTATTAAGTGAAGCTTTCTTT.

The chain employs TRBV28 and TRBJ2-3, with D possibly matching TRBD1 (5 bases). Germline CDR1 MDHEN, CDR2 SYDVKM. The CDR3 has 14 residues. V was clipped by 5 bases and J by 1 base, with 10 bases between them. The CDR3 sequence is CASSAGWGTDTQYF. The CDR3 coding sequence is TGTGCCAGCAGTGCAGGGTGGGGCACAGATACGCAGTATTTT.

The gene calls are TRBV5-1 and TRBJ1-1, with D unclear. V shed 1 base and J shed 2 bases, with 12 bases lying between them. Germline lookup yields CDR1 SGHRS and CDR2 YFSETQ. The CDR3 runs to 15 residues. The CDR3 sequence: CASSLSAGSNTEAFF. CDR3 in DNA: TGCGCCAGCAGCTTGTCGGCGGGGAGTAACACTGAAGCTTTCTTT. The complete variable domain, with remaining parts taken from reference TRBV5-1 and TRBJ1-1, reads KAGVTQTPRYLIKTRGQQVTLSCSPISGHRSVSWYQQTPGQGLQFLFEYFSETQRNKGNFPGRFSGRQFSNSRSEMNVSTLELGDSALYLCASSLSAGSNTEAFFGQGTRLTVV.

In its sample, this clone was seen once. The rearrangement uses TRBV7-2 and TRBJ1-2; D is unclear. The CDR3 spans 15 residues. Trimming removed 1 base from V and 4 bases from J, with 13 bases in between. Germline V CDR1 and CDR2: SGHTA, FQGNSA. The chain's CDR3 is CASSLVQVSSYGYTF. CDR3 nucleotides: TGTGCCAGCAGCTTAGTTCAGGTCTCAAGCTATGGCTACACCTTC.

This sequence joins TRBV3-1 (or the pseudogene TRBV3-2) and TRBJ2-2; maybe TRBD1 (5 bases). Germline V gene data show CDR1 as LGHDT and CDR2 as YNNKEL (reference sequence). This CDR3 contains 15 residues. With 2 bases removed from V and 5 bases from J, the gap between germline ends came to 12 bases. The CDR3 DNA sequence: TGTGCCAGCAGCCAAACAGTCCCAGGGACCGGGGAGCTGTTTTTT. Protein: CASSQTVPGTGELFF.

The CDR3 nucleotides read TGTGCCAGCTCCATAAGTCCAGGGGAGACCCAGTACTTC. As protein: CASSISPGETQYF. V usage is TRBV18 and J usage is TRBJ2-5; the D gene is possibly TRBD1 (5 bases). CDR3 size: 13 residues. Trimming took 6 bases from V and 5 from J, leaving 13 bases between them. Germline loops: CDR1 KGHSH, CDR2 LQKENI. Together with reference TRBV18 and TRBJ2-5, the CDR3 gives the full variable domain: NAGVMQNPRHLVRRRGQEARLRCSPMKGHSHVYWYRQLPEEGLKFMVYLQKENIIDESGMPKERFSAEFPKEGPSILRIQQVVRGDSAAYFCASSISPGETQYFGPGTRLLVL.

This chain links TRBV23-1 with TRBJ1-2; D not resolved. TRBV23-1 is assigned to the ORF class and has an uncertain function. The V gene lost 10 bases and the J gene lost 7 bases, with 7 bases spanning the gap. The CDR3 length is 9 residues. CDR3 coding DNA: TGCGCCATCCTTTTTGGCTACACCTTC. This encodes CAILFGYTF.

The chain joins TRBV6-6 to TRBJ2-7, with 10 positions matching TRBD1. This CDR3 has 16 amino acids. Germline assignment: CDR1 MNHNY and CDR2 SVGAGI (reference sequence). V was pared by 0 bases and J by 0 bases, with 2 bases of the junction left unmatched. In nucleotides, the CDR3 is TGTGCCAGCAGTTACTCGGACAGGGGGATCTCCTACGAGCAGTACTTC. Residues: CASSYSDRGISYEQYF.

This clone was counted only a few times. The gene calls are TRBV30 and TRBJ1-3; no clear D gene. V was cut by 2 bases and J by 0 bases, with 11 bases left in between. This CDR3 spans 15 amino acids. The germline V gene encodes CDR1 GTSNPN and CDR2 SVGIG (reference sequence). CDR3 loop: CAWSHRLTSGNTIYF. In DNA form, the CDR3 reads TGTGCCTGGAGTCATAGACTTACCTCTGGAAACACCATATATTTT.

J is TRBJ2-5 and V is TRBV4-1, with TRBD1 matching over 8 bases. The CDR3 covers 15 residues. From germline, CDR1 is MGHRA and CDR2 YSYEKL. Unmatched junction bases numbered 2, after V lost 0 bases and J lost 2 bases. The CDR3 nucleotides are TGCGCCAGCAGCCAAGACCGGACAGGGCAAGAGACCCAGTACTTC. This gives the protein CASSQDRTGQETQYF.

The chain carries TRBV6-2 or TRBV6-3 and TRBJ1-3; D unresolved. Trimming removed 6 bases from V and 7 bases from J, with 16 bases in between. CDR3 length equals 14 residues. Germline CDR1 MNHEY, CDR2 SVGEGT. Here the CDR3 DNA reads TGTGCCAGCAGCCAGGCAGTTTCGGGGAACACCATATATTTT. Its protein is CASSQAVSGNTIYF.

The CDR3 sequence is CASSIETGTANTEAFF. The CDR3 DNA follows: TGTGCCAGTAGTATAGAGACCGGGACAGCTAACACTGAAGCTTTCTTT. The V call is TRBV19, the J call TRBJ1-1, with 7 bases aligning to TRBD1. The V and J ends lost 0 bases and 2 bases, in that order; junction bases with no gene match: 6. Germline V gives CDR1 LNHDA, CDR2 SQIVND (reference sequence). The CDR3 extends over 16 amino acids.

V gene TRBV6-6 combines with J gene TRBJ1-3, with TRBD1 identical over 9 bases. J lost 0 bases, V lost 7 bases, and 4 bases had no gene match. Germline CDR1 and CDR2: MNHNY and SVGAGI (reference sequence). The CDR3 length is 15 residues. The DNA of the CDR3 is TGTGCCAGCAAAACAGGGGGCACCTCTGGAAACACCATATATTTT. As protein: CASKTGGTSGNTIYF.

V gene TRBV7-2 combines with J gene TRBJ2-7; 9 bases agree with TRBD1. The CDR3 extends over 14 amino acids. The germline CDR1 and CDR2 sequences are SGHTA and FQGNSA. The J segment lost 2 bases and the V segment lost 4 bases, leaving 3 bases of the junction unmatched. The DNA for the CDR3 is TGTGCCAGCAGCTCCCGACAGGGGGCCTACGAGCAGTACTTC. Its protein product is CASSSRQGAYEQYF.

The rearrangement uses TRBV19 and TRBJ2-3; possible D gene TRBD2, 6 bases. Germline loops: CDR1 LNHDA, CDR2 SQIVND (reference sequence). With 3 bases removed from V and 6 bases from J, the gap between germline ends came to 16 bases. This CDR3 spans 15 amino acids. The DNA of the CDR3 is TGTGCCAGTAGTATTGGAGGGGCAGGGTGGGATACGCAGTATTTT. Amino acid sequence: CASSIGGAGWDTQYF.

This clone was counted only a few times. The gene calls are TRBV5-1 and TRBJ2-3, with D perhaps TRBD1 (6 bases). Looked up from germline, CDR1 is SGHRS and CDR2 is YFSETQ. V was shortened by 1 base and J by 6 bases, with 12 bases between the two germline ends. The CDR3 spans 14 residues. The CDR3 sequence is CASSLFGGGDTQYF. In DNA form, the CDR3 reads TGCGCCAGCAGCTTGTTTGGGGGCGGGGATACGCAGTATTTT.

V is TRBV24-1 and J is TRBJ1-1, with TRBD1 identical over 7 bases. CDR1 and CDR2 from the germline V gene are KGHDR and SFDVKD. CDR3 length: 13 amino acids. J lost 2 bases, V lost 7 bases, and 3 bases had no gene match. CDR3 region: CATRGTENTEAFF. The CDR3, as DNA: TGTGCCACCAGGGGGACAGAAAACACTGAAGCTTTCTTT.

The rearrangement uses TRBV7-9 and TRBJ2-5; 7 nucleotides align to TRBD2. The CDR3 spans 17 residues. Unmatched junction bases numbered 15, after V lost 3 bases and J lost 5 bases. Per germline, CDR1 SEHNR and CDR2 FQNEAQ (reference sequence). CDR3 DNA: TGTGCCAGCAGCTTTCGGGGGGACCCGGTATCGGGGGAGACCCAGTACTTC. Protein product: CASSFRGDPVSGETQYF.